This TCR beta chain was identified in a study of vaccination and CD4 T cells after COVID-19 (dated by TCRdb to between 2022 and 2023). At the level of the whole study: Every convalescent patient had a positive nasal swab PCR test for SARS-CoV-2, with mild disease in roughly nine patients and severe disease in one. In 10 COVID-19 convalescent patients and a few infection-naive healthy vaccine recipients, researchers compared the spike-specific CD4+ TCR repertoire from before mRNA vaccination with the repertoire from after. Post-COVID blood samples were collected from convalescent patients a median of approximately 100 days after diagnosis, with a range of roughly 35 to 161 days. The time from the second vaccine dose to post-vaccine blood sampling had a median of roughly 79 days and ranged from about 12 to 250 days. The convalescent cohort included six males and four females, with two Hispanic individuals, seven Caucasians, two Asians and one multiracial person. Each participant got two doses of either the Pfizer-BioNTech BNT162b2 vaccine (n=8) or the Moderna mRNA-1273 vaccine (n=2). As controls, cultures received a CEFX viral epitope pool (the positive control), an HIV-1 Nef peptide pool (the negative control), or no peptide at all. The cultures were stimulated with overlapping spike peptide pools from SARS-CoV-2 and from the common cold coronaviruses HCoV-NL63, HCoV-OC43 and HCoV-229E. What the work shows at the level of the full study, not this receptor alone: Only a relatively small number of convalescent patients were included in the study, and early timepoints following natural infection were not analyzed. Nearly all vaccine-specific clones in convalescent patients (304 of 307) were mono-reactive for SARS-CoV-2 spike rather than cross-reactive with common cold coronaviruses. In convalescent patients, a median around 90% of post-vaccine SARS-CoV-2-reactive clones were detected only after vaccination, suggesting vaccine-specific priming. An increase in the median number of SARS-CoV-2-reactive clonotypes from 20 to 25 after infection to some 38 after vaccination was observed, but the change was not found to be significant.

V drops 0 bases and J drops 2 bases, leaving 11 bases in between. CDR1 and CDR2 are drawn from the germline V gene: MNHEY, SVGAGI. The CDR3 measures 16 amino acids from cysteine to phenylalanine. The kept DNA is CDR3 alone, 48 bases in frame from the first base. Sample treatment or condition, as interpreted from the label and publication: approximately 11-day PBMC culture with coronavirus spike peptide pools or control peptides (ViraFEST assay). The ViraFEST assay, used in the study, expanded antigen-specific T cells with peptide pools and then identified the expanded clonotypes through TCR sequencing. Positive SARS-CoV-2 PCR tests in the convalescent patients dated from March to December 2020, before Alpha, Beta and Delta variants emerged in the United States. Each well held two million PBMCs cultured with approximately 9.1 ug/ml peptide pools in IMDM containing about 5% human AB serum and approximately 10 IU/ml IL-2. On days 3 and 7, half of the culture medium was replaced with fresh IL-2-containing medium. After roughly 9 days of culture, CD4+ T cells were isolated by negative selection with the EasySep CD4+ T cell isolation kit. PBMCs were separated from whole blood using Ficoll-Paque Plus gradient centrifugation and then either used fresh or cryopreserved at -140C. In general, triplicate wells were set up for every culture condition.

In its sample, this clonotype was seen a few times. Its binding antigen is unknown. No clone much larger than this one lies a single base away; base qualities are absent. The library was made by PCR. DNA from cultured CD4+ T cells was subjected to TCR sequencing with the Oncomine TCR Beta short-read assay at the Johns Hopkins FTIC core. Genomic DNA was extracted from the cultured CD4+ T cells with the QIAamp micro DNA kit. Oncomine TCR Beta libraries made from cultured CD4+ T cells were pooled using unique dual indexes and sequenced on an Illumina iSeq 100. Per the authors' processing: Non-productive sequences were removed, and CDR3s that did not start with C, did not end with F or W, or were shorter than 7 amino acids were discarded. Antigen-specific clonotypes were identified with the MANAFEST web application by comparing peptide-stimulated wells with reference and other culture wells. To be called positive, a clone needed an FDR below 0.05, an odds ratio above 5, and a productive frequency above 0.1% in at least two of three replicate wells. Clonotypes that were significantly expanded in both SARS-CoV-2 spike wells and at least one common cold coronavirus spike condition were defined as cross-reactive. Similarity between CDR3 sequences was evaluated in R version 3.6.1 using Levenshtein distances (stringdist) and unrooted phylogenetic trees (ape). The raw public reads went through TCRdb reprocessing: fastp at Q25, MiXCR clone calling, in-frame beta chains kept. One record per CDR3 amino acid sequence lists the most common genes and DNA. The V and J calls follow TCRdb's processing rather than the paper's. This sample comprises more than 3,500 distinct CDR3 sequences, about a sixth of them detected only once. Around 16% of the sample is in the top ten clones.

This TCR came from a human donor who had recovered from COVID-19. Rearrangement joined TRBV6-5 to TRBJ2-4; TRBD2 is possibly the D segment (5 matching bases). What was sequenced was CD4+ T cells from blood, cultured in vitro. The nucleotides are TGTGCCAGCAGTTACTCGATCATCGGGACCAAAAACATTCAGTACTTC. Its protein is CASSYSIIGTKNIQYF.